This T cell receptor (beta chain) was sequenced during a study of blood T cells in healthy people across ages. With a J-beta primer mix and a sample-barcoded 5' primer, a second PCR ran about 6 to 11 cycles. Using its own MiXCR run on the 5' RACE reads, TCRdb lists one record per CDR3 protein. The sample shows some 730,000 distinct CDR3 sequences, about 20% of them seen only once. Germline V gives CDR1 SGHRS, CDR2 YFSETQ. The trim removed 3 bases at V and 2 bases at J, leaving 5 bases unmatched. The CDR3 sequence is 16 residues long. The specimen was blood. The chain uses TRBV5-1 and TRBJ2-1; 10 bases are shared with TRBD2. This sequence was found in a man in his sixties or seventies in good health. This chain's CDR3 is CASSSRLAGPYNEQFF. CDR3 DNA: TGCGCCAGCAGCTCCAGACTAGCGGGTCCCTACAATGAGCAGTTCTTC. The full variable domain, rest sourced from reference TRBV5-1 and TRBJ2-1, is KAGVTQTPRYLIKTRGQQVTLSCSPISGHRSVSWYQQTPGQGLQFLFEYFSETQRNKGNFPGRFSGRQFSNSRSEMNVSTLELGDSALYLCASSSRLAGPYNEQFFGPGTRLTVL.